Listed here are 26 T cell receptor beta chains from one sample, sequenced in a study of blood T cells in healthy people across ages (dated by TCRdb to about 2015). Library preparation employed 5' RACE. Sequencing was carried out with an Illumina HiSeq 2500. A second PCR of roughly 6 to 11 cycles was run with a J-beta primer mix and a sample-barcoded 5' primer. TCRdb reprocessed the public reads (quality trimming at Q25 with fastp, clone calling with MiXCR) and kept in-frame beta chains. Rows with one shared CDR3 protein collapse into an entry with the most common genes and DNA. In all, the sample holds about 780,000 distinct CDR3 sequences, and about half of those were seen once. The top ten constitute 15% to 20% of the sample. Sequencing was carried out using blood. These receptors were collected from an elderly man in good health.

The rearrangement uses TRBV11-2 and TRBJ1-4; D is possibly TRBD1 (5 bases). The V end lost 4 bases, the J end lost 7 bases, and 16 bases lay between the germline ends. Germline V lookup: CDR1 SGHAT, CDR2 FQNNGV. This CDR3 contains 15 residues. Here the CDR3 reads CASSSLGQRAEKLFF. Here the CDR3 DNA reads TGTGCCAGCAGCTCACTGGGGCAAAGGGCTGAAAAACTGTTTTTT.

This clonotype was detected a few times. As DNA, the CDR3 is TGTGCCACCAGTGTAGGGACGTACTACAATGAGCAGTTCTTC. Its protein product is CATSVGTYYNEQFF. V and J are TRBV24-1 and TRBJ2-1; D may match TRBD1 or TRBD2 (5 bases each). The germline gives CDR1 KGHDR, CDR2 SFDVKD. The CDR3 has 14 amino acids. V was cut by 5 bases and J by 3 bases, with 10 bases left in between.

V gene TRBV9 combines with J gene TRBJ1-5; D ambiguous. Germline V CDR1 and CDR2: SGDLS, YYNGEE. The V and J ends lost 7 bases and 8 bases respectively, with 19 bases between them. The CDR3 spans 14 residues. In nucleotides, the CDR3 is TGTGCCAGCGGCCGTGAGGGTAGTGGGAAGCCCCAGCATTTT. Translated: CASGREGSGKPQHF.

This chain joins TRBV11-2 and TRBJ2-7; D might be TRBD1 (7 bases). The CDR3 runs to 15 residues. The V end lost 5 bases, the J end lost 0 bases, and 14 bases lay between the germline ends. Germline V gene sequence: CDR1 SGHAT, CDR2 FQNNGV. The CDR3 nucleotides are TGTGCCAGCAGCCCCCAGGGGGGCAGCTCCTACGAGCAGTACTTC. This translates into CASSPQGGSSYEQYF.

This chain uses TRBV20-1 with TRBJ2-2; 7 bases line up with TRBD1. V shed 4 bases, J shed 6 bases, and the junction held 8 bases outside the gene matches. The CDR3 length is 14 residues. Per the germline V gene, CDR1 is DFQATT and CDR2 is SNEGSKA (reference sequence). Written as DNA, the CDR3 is TGCAGTGCTACTCGAGCCCAGGGGGCCGGGGAGCTGTTTTTT. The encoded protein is CSATRAQGAGELFF.

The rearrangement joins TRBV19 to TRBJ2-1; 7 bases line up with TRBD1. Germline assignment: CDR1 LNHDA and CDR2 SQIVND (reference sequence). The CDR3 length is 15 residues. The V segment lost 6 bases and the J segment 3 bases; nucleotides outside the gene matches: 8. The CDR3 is CASRPRAGGYNEQFF. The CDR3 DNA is TGTGCCAGTAGACCGAGGGCAGGGGGCTACAATGAGCAGTTCTTC.

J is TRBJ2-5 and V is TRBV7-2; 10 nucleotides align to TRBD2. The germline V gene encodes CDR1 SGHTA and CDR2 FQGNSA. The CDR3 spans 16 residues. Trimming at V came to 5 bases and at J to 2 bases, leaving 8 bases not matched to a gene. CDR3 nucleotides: TGTGCCAGCAGCCAGGTTCGAGCGGGAGGGCAAGAGACCCAGTACTTC. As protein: CASSQVRAGGQETQYF.

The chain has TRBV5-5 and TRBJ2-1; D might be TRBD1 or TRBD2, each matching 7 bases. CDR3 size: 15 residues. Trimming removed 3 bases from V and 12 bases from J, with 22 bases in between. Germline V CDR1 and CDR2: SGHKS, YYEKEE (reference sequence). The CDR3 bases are TGTGCCAGCAGCTGGGGGACAGTCCAAAGGGGGGGGCAGTTCTTC. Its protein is CASSWGTVQRGGQFF.

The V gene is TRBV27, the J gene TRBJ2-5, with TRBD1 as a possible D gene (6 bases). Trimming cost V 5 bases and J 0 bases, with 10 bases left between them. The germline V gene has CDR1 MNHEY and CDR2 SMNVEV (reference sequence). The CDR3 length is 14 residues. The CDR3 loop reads CASSQWTDQETQYF. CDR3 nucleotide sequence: TGTGCCAGCAGTCAATGGACAGACCAAGAGACCCAGTACTTC.

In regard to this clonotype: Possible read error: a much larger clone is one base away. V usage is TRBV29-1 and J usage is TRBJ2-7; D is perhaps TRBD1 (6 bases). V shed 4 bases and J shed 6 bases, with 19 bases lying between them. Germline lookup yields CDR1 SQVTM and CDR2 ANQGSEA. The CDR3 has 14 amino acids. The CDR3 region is CSVADRSDVSEQYF. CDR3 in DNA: TGCAGCGTTGCAGACAGGAGCGATGTGAGCGAGCAGTACTTC.

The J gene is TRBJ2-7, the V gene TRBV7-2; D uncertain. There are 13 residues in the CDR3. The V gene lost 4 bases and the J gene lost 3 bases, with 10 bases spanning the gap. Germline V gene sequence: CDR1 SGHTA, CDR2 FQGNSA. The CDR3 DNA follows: TGTGCCAGCAGCTCCTTTCTCGGCTACGAGCAGTACTTC. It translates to CASSSFLGYEQYF.

CDR3: CASAPGEFTDTQYF. CDR3 in DNA: TGTGCCAGCGCCCCCGGCGAGTTCACAGATACGCAGTATTTT. The chain joins TRBV3-1 to TRBJ2-3; D not certain. The CDR3 sequence is 14 residues long. Germline-derived CDR1 and CDR2 are LGHDT and YNNKEL (reference sequence). Trimming pared 8 bases from V and 2 bases from J, leaving 14 bases between.

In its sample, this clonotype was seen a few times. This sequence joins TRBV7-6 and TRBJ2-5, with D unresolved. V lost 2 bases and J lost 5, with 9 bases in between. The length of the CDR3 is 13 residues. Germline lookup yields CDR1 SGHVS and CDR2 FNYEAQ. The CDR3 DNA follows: TGTGCCAGCAGCTTATTTATTAGGGAGACCCAGTACTTC. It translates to CASSLFIRETQYF. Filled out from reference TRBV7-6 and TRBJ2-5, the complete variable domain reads GAGVSQSPRYKVTKRGQDVALRCDPISGHVSLYWYRQALGQGPEFLTYFNYEAQQDKSGLPNDRFSAERPEGSISTLTIQRTEQRDSAMYRCASSLFIRETQYFGPGTRLLVL.

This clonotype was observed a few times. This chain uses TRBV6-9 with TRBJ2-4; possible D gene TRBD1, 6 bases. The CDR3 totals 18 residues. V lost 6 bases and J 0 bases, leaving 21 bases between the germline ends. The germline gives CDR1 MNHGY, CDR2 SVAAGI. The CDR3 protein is CASRKYRDIELAKNIQYF. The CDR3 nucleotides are TGTGCCAGCAGGAAATACCGGGACATCGAACTAGCCAAAAACATTCAGTACTTC.

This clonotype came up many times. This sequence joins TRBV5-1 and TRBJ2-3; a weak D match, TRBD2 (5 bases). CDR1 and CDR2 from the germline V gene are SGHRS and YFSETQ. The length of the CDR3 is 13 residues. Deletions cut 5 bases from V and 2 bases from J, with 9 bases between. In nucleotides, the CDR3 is TGCGCCAGCAGAGCGGTTAACACAGATACGCAGTATTTT. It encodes CASRAVNTDTQYF.

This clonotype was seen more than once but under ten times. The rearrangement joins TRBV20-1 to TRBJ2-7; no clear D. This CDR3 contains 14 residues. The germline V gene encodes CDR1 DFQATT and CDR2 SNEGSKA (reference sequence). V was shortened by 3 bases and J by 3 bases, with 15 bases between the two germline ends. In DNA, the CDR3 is TGCAGTGCTAGTCCTCCTCAAGGAAACTACGAGCAGTACTTC. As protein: CSASPPQGNYEQYF.

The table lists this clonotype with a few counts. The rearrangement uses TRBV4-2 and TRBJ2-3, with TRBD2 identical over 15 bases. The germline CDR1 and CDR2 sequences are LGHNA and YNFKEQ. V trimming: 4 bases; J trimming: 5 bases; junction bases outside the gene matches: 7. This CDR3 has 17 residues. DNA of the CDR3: TGTGCCAGCAGCCGAGAGGGACTAGCGGGAGGAATAGATACGCAGTATTTT. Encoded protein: CASSREGLAGGIDTQYF.

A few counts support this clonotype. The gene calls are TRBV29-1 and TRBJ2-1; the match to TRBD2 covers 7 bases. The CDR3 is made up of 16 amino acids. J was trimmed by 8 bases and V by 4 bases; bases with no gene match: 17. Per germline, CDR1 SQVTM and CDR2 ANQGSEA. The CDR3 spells CSVAFSGVGRVDEQFF. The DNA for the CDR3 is TGCAGCGTTGCTTTTTCGGGAGTAGGGAGGGTAGATGAGCAGTTCTTC.

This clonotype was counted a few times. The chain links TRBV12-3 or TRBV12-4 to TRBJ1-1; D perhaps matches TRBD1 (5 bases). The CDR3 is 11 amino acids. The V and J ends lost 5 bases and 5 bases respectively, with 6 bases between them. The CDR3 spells CASSGGTEAFF. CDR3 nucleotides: TGTGCCAGCAGTGGGGGGACTGAAGCTTTCTTT.

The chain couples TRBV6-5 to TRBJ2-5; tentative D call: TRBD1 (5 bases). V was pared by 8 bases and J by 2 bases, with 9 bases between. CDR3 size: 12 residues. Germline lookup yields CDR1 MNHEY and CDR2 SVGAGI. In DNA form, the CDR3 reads TGTGCCAGCTCGACAGTTCAAGAGACCCAGTACTTC. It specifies CASSTVQETQYF.

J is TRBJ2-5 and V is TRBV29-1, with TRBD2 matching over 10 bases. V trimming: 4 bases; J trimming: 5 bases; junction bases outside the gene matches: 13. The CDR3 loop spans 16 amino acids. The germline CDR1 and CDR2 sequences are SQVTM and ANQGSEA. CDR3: CSVVLKREGFGETQYF. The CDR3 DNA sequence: TGCAGCGTTGTTCTCAAGCGGGAGGGGTTCGGGGAGACCCAGTACTTC.

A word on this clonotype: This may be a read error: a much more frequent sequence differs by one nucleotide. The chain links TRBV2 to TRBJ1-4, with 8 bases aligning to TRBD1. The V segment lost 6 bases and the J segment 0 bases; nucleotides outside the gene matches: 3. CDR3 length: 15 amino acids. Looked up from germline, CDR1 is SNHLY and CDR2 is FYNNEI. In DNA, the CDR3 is TGTGCCAGCAGACCGACAGGGGCAACTAATGAAAAACTGTTTTTT. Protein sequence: CASRPTGATNEKLFF.

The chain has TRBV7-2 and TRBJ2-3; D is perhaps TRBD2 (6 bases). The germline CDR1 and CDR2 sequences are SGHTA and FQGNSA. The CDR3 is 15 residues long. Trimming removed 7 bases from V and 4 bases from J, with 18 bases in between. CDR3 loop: CASKRTGSSADTQYF. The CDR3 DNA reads TGTGCCAGCAAACGAACAGGCTCTAGCGCAGATACGCAGTATTTT.

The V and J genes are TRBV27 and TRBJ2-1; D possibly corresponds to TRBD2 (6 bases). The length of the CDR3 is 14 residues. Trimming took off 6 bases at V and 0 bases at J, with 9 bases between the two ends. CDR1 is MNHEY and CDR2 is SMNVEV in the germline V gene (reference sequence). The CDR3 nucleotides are TGTGCCAGCAGATTAGCGGACTCCTACAATGAGCAGTTCTTC. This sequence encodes CASRLADSYNEQFF.

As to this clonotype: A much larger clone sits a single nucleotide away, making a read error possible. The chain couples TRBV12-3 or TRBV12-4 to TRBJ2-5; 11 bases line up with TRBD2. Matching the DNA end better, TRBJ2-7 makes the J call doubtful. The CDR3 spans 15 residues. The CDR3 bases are TGTGCCAGCAGCGCCCCTAGCGGGAGGTTCAGCGAGCAGTACTTC. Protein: CASSAPSGRFSEQYF.

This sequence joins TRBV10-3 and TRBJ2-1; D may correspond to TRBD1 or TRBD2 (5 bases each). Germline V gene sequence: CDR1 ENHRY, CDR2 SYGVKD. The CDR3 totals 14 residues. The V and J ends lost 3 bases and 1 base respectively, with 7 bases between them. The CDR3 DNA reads TGTGCCATCAGTGACGAGGGGTCCTACAATGAGCAGTTCTTC. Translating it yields CAISDEGSYNEQFF.